The TCR beta chain described here comes from a study of T cells in Graves' hyperthyroidism and ophthalmopathy. Extraction of PBMCs used roughly 9.6 ml of fresh peripheral blood. RNA transcripts provided the source from which TCR beta CDR3 regions were amplified. HTBI primers drove first-round RT-PCR of the TCR CDR3. TCRdb fed the multiplex PCR reads into MiXCR, producing one record per CDR3 protein. The data hold 650,000 to 850,000 distinct CDR3 sequences, with roughly a sixth observed a single time. This clonotype was picked up a small number of times. Germline V gene lookup returns CDR1 MNHEY and CDR2 SVGEGT. This CDR3 is built from 19 residues. J gave up 3 bases and V 3 bases, and 15 bases lay outside the gene matches.

The J gene is TRBJ2-3, the V gene TRBV6-2 or TRBV6-3, with 10 bases identical to TRBD2. Material: blood. The receptor comes from a woman in her forties or fifties with Graves' hyperthyroidism that later progressed to Graves' ophthalmopathy. CDR3 amino acids: CASSYLATSSGGETDTQYF. CDR3 nucleotides: TGTGCCAGCAGTTATCTGGCAACCTCAAGCGGGGGGGAAACAGATACGCAGTATTTT.